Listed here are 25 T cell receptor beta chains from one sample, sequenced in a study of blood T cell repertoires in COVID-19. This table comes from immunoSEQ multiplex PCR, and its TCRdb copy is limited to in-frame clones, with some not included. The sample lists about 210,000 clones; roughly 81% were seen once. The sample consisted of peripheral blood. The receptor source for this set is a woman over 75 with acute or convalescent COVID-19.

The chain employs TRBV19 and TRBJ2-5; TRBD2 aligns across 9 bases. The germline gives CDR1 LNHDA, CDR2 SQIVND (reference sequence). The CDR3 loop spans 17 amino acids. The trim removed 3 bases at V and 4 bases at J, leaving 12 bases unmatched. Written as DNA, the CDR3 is TGTGCCAGTAGTATCCATTTTGGTAGCGGGAGTTCAGAGACCCAGTACTTC. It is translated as CASSIHFGSGSSETQYF.

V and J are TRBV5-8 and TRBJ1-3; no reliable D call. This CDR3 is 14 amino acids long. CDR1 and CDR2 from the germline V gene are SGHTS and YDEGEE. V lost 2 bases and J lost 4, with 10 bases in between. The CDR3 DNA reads TGTGCCAGCAGCTTACGGGGTCCAGGAAACACCATATATTTT. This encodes CASSLRGPGNTIYF.

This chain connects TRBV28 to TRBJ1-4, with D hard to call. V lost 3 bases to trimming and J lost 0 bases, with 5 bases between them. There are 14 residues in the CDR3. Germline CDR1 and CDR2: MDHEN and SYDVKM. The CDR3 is CASSFIATNEKLFF. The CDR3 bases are TGTGCCAGCAGTTTCATTGCAACTAATGAAAAACTGTTTTTT.

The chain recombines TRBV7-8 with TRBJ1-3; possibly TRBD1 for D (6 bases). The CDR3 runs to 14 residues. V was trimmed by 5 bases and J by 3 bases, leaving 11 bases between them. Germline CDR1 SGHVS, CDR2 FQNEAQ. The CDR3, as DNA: TGTGCCAGCAGCCAAAGAGGGGGTGGAAACACCATATATTTT. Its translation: CASSQRGGGNTIYF.

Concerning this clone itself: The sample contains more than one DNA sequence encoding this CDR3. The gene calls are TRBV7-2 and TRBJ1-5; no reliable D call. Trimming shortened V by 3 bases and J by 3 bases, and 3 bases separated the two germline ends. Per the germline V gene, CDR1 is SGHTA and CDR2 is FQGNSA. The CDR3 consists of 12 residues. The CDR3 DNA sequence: TGTGCCAGCAGCTTCTACAATCAGCCCCAGCATTTT. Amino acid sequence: CASSFYNQPQHF. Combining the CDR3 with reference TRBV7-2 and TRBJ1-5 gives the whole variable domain GAGVSQSPSNKVTEKGKDVELRCDPISGHTALYWYRQSLGQGLEFLIYFQGNSAPDKSGLPSDRFSAERTGGSVSTLTIQRTQQEDSAVYLCASSFYNQPQHFGDGTRLSIL.

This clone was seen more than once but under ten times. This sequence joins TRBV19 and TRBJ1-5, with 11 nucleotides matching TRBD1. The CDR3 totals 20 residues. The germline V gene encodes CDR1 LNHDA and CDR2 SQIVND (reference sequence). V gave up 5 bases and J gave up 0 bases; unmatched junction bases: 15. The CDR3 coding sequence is TGTGCCAGTAGTCGCCCCCGGGACAGGGGGAGAACCTATAGCAATCAGCCCCAGCATTTT. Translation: CASSRPRDRGRTYSNQPQHF. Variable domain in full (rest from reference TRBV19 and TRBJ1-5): DGGITQSPKYLFRKEGQNVTLSCEQNLNHDAMYWYRQDPGQGLRLIYYSQIVNDFQKGDIAEGYSVSREKKESFPLTVTSAQKNPTAFYLCASSRPRDRGRTYSNQPQHFGDGTRLSIL.

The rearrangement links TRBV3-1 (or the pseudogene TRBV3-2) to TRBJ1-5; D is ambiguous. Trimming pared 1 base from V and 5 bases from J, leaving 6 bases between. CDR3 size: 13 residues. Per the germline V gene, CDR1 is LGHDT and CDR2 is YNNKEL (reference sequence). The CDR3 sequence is CASSQGGDQPQHF. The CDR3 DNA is TGTGCCAGCAGCCAAGGAGGTGATCAGCCCCAGCATTTT.

The CDR3 bases are TGTGCCAGCAGACCTCAGAATCTGGGGGCCGGCACCGGGGAGCTGTTTTTT. It yields the protein CASRPQNLGAGTGELFF. The rearrangement uses TRBV7-2 and TRBJ2-2; weak D call: TRBD1 (6 bases). The germline V gene encodes CDR1 SGHTA and CDR2 FQGNSA. Trimming shortened V by 6 bases and J by 4 bases, and 21 bases separated the two germline ends. The CDR3 runs 17 residues.

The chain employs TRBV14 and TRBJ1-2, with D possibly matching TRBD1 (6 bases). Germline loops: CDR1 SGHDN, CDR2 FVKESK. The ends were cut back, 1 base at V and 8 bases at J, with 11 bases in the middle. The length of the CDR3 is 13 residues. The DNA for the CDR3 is TGTGCCAGCAGCCAAGCAGGGGAGGGGGGCTACACCTTC. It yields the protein CASSQAGEGGYTF. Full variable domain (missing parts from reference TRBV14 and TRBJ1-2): EAGVTQFPSHSVIEKGQTVTLRCDPISGHDNLYWYRRVMGKEIKFLLHFVKESKQDESGMPNNRFLAERTGGTYSTLKVQPAELEDSGVYFCASSQAGEGGYTFGSGTRLTVV.

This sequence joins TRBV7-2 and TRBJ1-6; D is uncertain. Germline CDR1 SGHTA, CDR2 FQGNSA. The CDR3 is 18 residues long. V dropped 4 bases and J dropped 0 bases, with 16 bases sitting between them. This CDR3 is CASSSSGLRSSYNSPLHF. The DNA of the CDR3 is TGTGCCAGCAGCTCGAGTGGTCTTAGAAGCTCCTATAATTCACCCCTCCACTTT.

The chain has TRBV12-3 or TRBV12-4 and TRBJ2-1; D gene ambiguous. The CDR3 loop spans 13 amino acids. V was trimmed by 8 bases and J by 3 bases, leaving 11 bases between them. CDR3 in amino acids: CASLGSVYNEQFF. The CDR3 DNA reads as TGTGCCAGCTTGGGCTCCGTCTACAATGAGCAGTTCTTC.

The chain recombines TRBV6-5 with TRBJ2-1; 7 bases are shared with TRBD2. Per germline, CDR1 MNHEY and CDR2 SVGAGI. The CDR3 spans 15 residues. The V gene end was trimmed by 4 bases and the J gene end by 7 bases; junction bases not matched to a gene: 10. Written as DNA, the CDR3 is TGTGCCAGCAGTTCCCCGGGAGGTAAAGGGAATGAGCAGTTCTTC. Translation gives CASSSPGGKGNEQFF.

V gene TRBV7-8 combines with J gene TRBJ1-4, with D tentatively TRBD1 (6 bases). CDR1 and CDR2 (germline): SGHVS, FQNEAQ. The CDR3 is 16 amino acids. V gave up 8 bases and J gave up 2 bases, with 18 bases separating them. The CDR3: CASGTTGRGTNEKLFF. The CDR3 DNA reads TGTGCCAGCGGGACTACAGGGAGGGGGACTAATGAAAAACTGTTTTTT.

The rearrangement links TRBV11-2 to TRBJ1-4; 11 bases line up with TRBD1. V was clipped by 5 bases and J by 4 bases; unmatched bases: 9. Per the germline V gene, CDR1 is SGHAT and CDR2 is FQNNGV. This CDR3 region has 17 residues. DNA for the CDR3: TGTGCCAGCAGCCCCGGGACAGGGGGTTTCGGTAATGAAAAACTGTTTTTT. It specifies CASSPGTGGFGNEKLFF.

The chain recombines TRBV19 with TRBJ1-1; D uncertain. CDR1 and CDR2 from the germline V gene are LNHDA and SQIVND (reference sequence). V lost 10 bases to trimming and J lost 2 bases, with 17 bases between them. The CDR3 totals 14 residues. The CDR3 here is CATRRGSANTEAFF. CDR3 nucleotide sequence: TGTGCCACAAGACGAGGATCAGCAAACACTGAAGCTTTCTTT.

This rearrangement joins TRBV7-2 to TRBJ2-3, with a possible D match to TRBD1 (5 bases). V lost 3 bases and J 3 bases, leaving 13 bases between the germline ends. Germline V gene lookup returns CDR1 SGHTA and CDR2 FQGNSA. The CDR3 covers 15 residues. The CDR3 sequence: CASSFSQGWTDTQYF. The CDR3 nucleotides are TGTGCCAGCAGCTTTTCCCAGGGTTGGACAGATACGCAGTATTTT.

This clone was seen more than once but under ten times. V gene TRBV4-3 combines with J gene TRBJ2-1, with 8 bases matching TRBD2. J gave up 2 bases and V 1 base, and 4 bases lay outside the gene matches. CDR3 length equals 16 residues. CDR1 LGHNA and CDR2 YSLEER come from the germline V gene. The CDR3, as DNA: TGCGCCAGCAGCCAAGCGCGGGAGGTCGCCTACAATGAGCAGTTCTTC. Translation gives CASSQAREVAYNEQFF.

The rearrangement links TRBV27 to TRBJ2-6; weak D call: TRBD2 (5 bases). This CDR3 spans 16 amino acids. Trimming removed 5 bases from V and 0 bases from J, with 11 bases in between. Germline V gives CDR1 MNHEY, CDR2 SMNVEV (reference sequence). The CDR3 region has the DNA TGTGCCAGCAGTCTATACGGGGACTCTGGGGCCAACGTCCTGACTTTC. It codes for CASSLYGDSGANVLTF. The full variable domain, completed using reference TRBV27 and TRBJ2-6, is EAQVTQNPRYLITVTGKKLTVTCSQNMNHEYMSWYRQDPGLGLRQIYYSMNVEVTDKGDVPEGYKVSRKEKRNFPLILESPSPNQTSLYFCASSLYGDSGANVLTFGAGSRLTVL.

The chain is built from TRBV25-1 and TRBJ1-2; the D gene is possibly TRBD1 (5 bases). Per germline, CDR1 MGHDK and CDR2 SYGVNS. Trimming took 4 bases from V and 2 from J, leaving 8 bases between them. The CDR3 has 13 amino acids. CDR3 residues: CASSATENYGYTF. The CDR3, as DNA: TGTGCCAGCAGTGCGACAGAAAACTATGGCTACACCTTC.

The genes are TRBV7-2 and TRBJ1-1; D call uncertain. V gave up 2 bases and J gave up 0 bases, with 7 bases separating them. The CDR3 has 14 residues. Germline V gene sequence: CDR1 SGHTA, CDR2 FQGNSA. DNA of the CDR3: TGTGCCAGCAGCTTACCCAGAATGAACACTGAAGCTTTCTTT. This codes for CASSLPRMNTEAFF.

DNA of the CDR3: TGCAGCGTTGAAGCACAGATCTATGGCTACACCTTC. As protein: CSVEAQIYGYTF. The chain links TRBV29-1 to TRBJ1-2; D ambiguous. CDR3 size: 12 residues. Trimming removed 1 base from V and 4 bases from J, with 7 bases in between. The germline V gene has CDR1 SQVTM and CDR2 ANQGSEA.

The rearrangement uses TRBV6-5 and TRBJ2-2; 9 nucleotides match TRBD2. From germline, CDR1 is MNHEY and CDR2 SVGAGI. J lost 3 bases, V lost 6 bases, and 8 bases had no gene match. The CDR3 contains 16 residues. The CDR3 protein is CASRYLSGRDTGELFF. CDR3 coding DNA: TGTGCCAGCAGATACCTTAGCGGGAGAGACACCGGGGAGCTGTTTTTT.

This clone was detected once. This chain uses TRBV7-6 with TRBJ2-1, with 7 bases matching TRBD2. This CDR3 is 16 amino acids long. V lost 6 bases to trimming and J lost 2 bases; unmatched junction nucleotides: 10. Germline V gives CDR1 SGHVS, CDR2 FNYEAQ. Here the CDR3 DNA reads TGTGCCAGCAGGGATGTCGGGGGAGGGCCCTACAATGAGCAGTTCTTC. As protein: CASRDVGGGPYNEQFF.

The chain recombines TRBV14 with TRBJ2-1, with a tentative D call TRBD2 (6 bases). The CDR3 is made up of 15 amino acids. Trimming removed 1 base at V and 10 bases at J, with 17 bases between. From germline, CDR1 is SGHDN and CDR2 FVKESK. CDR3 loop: CASSQVVTRVKEQFF. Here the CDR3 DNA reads TGTGCCAGCAGCCAAGTCGTGACTAGGGTTAAAGAGCAGTTCTTC.

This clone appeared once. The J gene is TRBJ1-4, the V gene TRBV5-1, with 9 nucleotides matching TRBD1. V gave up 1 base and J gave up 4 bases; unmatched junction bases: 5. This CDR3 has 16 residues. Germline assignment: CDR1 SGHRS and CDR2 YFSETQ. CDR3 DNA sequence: TGCGCCAGCAGCTTGACCCCGGGACAGGGTAATGAAAAACTGTTTTTT. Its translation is CASSLTPGQGNEKLFF.